Presented here are 19 T cell receptor beta chains from one specimen sequenced in a study of T cells after yellow fever vaccination. In TCRdb, the 5' RACE reads were re-called with MiXCR into one record per CDR3 protein. Among approximately 120,000 distinct CDR3 sequences listed, roughly 15% were seen once. Sequenced here: CD8+ T cells sorted from PBMCs, sampled 5 days after the yellow fever booster vaccination. The receptors originated from a man between 18 and 35 years old who received the YFV17D yellow fever vaccine.

The chain combines TRBV15 with TRBJ2-3; 7 bases match TRBD1. CDR1 and CDR2 (germline): LNHNV, YYDKDF (reference sequence). V was pared by 5 bases and J by 3 bases, with 14 bases of the junction left unmatched. The CDR3 contains 17 residues. The CDR3 DNA sequence: TGTGCCACCAGCGGCCCCAACAGGGGTTGGGGGACAGATACGCAGTATTTT. Translating it yields CATSGPNRGWGTDTQYF.

The CDR3 nucleotides read TGTGCCAGCAGTTATGGGACAGGGGACCAAGAGACCCAGTACTTC. Its translation is CASSYGTGDQETQYF. The J gene is TRBJ2-5, the V gene TRBV12-3 or TRBV12-4; 10 nucleotides line up with TRBD1. Unmatched junction bases numbered 2, after V lost 4 bases and J lost 0 bases. The CDR3 loop spans 15 amino acids.

This clonotype was seen more than once but under ten times. J is TRBJ2-1 and V is TRBV5-6, with D unclear. This CDR3 has 14 residues. The germline CDR1 and CDR2 sequences are SGHDT and YYEEEE. V was cut by 0 bases and J by 5 bases, with 9 bases left in between. The CDR3 DNA follows: TGTGCCAGCAGCTTGGAACCCGAAAACAATGAGCAGTTCTTC. This gives the protein CASSLEPENNEQFF.

The chain joins TRBV7-3 to TRBJ2-2; D remains ambiguous. Germline-derived CDR1 and CDR2 are SGHTA and FQGTGA. Deletions cut 5 bases from V and 2 bases from J, with 9 bases between. The CDR3 length is 14 residues. CDR3 nucleotides: TGTGCCAGCAGCCTCCTAATAAACACCGGGGAGCTGTTTTTT. Translation: CASSLLINTGELFF. Combining the CDR3 with reference TRBV7-3 and TRBJ2-2 gives the whole variable domain GAGVSQTPSNKVTEKGKYVELRCDPISGHTALYWYRQSLGQGPEFLIYFQGTGAADDSGLPNDRFFAVRPEGSVSTLKIQRTERGDSAVYLCASSLLINTGELFFGEGSRLTVL.

The sample holds a few counts of this clonotype. The chain carries TRBV7-2 and TRBJ2-4; D gene ambiguous. The germline V gene has CDR1 SGHTA and CDR2 FQGNSA. V was cut by 5 bases and J by 12 bases, with 17 bases left in between. The CDR3 spans 13 residues. This CDR3 is CASSPGLRQDQYF. CDR3 bases: TGTGCCAGCAGCCCGGGTTTGAGGCAGGATCAGTACTTC.

This clonotype came up a few times. The rearrangement links TRBV5-5 to TRBJ1-2; possible D gene TRBD1, 5 bases. This CDR3 has 14 residues. The V end was cut by 6 bases, the J end by 6 bases, with 18 bases between. Germline CDR1 is SGHKS and CDR2 is YYEKEE (reference sequence). CDR3 sequence reads: CASIPGALGDGYTF. CDR3 bases: TGTGCCAGCATTCCTGGGGCTCTAGGCGATGGCTACACCTTC.

This chain uses TRBV6-5 with TRBJ1-3; 10 nucleotides match TRBD1. CDR3 length: 16 residues. Trimming at V came to 5 bases and at J to 0 bases, leaving 4 bases not matched to a gene. The V gene's germline CDR1 is MNHEY and CDR2 SVGAGI. The CDR3 region is CASSMGQGISGNTIYF. CDR3 nucleotides: TGTGCCAGCAGTATGGGACAGGGGATCTCTGGAAACACCATATATTTT.

A few counts support this clonotype. This rearrangement joins TRBV4-3 to TRBJ2-3; TRBD1 might be the D (5 bases). This CDR3 is 14 amino acids long. Germline assignment: CDR1 LGHNA and CDR2 YSLEER. V gave up 1 base and J gave up 6 bases, with 11 bases separating them. The CDR3 coding sequence is TGCGCCAGCAGCCAAGCCCAGGGTGGGGATACGCAGTATTTT. Translating it yields CASSQAQGGDTQYF.

V gene TRBV12-3 or TRBV12-4 combines with J gene TRBJ2-5; D is possibly TRBD2 (6 bases). V shed 1 base and J shed 4 bases, with 13 bases lying between them. The CDR3 is made up of 15 amino acids. CDR3 region: CASSLGTGGGETQYF. DNA of the CDR3: TGTGCCAGCAGTTTAGGAACCGGGGGAGGAGAGACCCAGTACTTC.

The V and J genes are TRBV4-3 and TRBJ2-2; perhaps TRBD2 as D (5 bases). The germline gives CDR1 LGHNA, CDR2 YSLEER. There are 17 residues in the CDR3. Trimming took 1 base from V and 2 from J, leaving 14 bases between them. CDR3 region: CASSQASLAGNTGELFF. The CDR3 DNA sequence: TGCGCCAGCAGCCAAGCTTCGCTGGCGGGTAACACCGGGGAGCTGTTTTTT.

CDR3 in DNA: TGTGCCAGCAGCCAGACGAGGGGGAAAGGAAACACCATATATTTT. Its protein is CASSQTRGKGNTIYF. The rearrangement joins TRBV5-5 to TRBJ1-3; D is possibly TRBD1 (6 bases). Looked up from germline, CDR1 is SGHKS and CDR2 is YYEKEE (reference sequence). The V end was cut by 4 bases, the J end by 4 bases, with 15 bases between. This CDR3 has 15 amino acids.

This clonotype was counted only a few times. The J gene is TRBJ2-1, the V gene TRBV6-2 or TRBV6-3; 10 positions match TRBD1. In germline, CDR1 is MNHEY, CDR2 SVGEGT. This CDR3 is built from 20 residues. J was trimmed by 5 bases and V by 4 bases; bases with no gene match: 20. CDR3 DNA: TGTGCCAGCAGTTCCCACCAACTTGTGATAGGACAGGGGGACGACAATGAGCAGTTCTTC. Amino acids: CASSSHQLVIGQGDDNEQFF.

This clonotype showed up just a few times. This chain connects TRBV12-3 or TRBV12-4 to TRBJ2-4; D uncertain. CDR3 length: 15 residues. Trimming pared 2 bases from V and 9 bases from J, leaving 17 bases between. Here the CDR3 reads CASSLWEAPNLIQYF. The CDR3 nucleotides read TGTGCCAGCAGTTTATGGGAAGCCCCAAATCTCATTCAGTACTTC.

The J gene is TRBJ1-1, the V gene TRBV5-1; the D is unclear. Trimming cost V 0 bases and J 7 bases, with 7 bases left between them. The germline V gene encodes CDR1 SGHRS and CDR2 YFSETQ. The CDR3 consists of 12 residues. CDR3 loop: CASSLESHEAFF. The CDR3 DNA reads as TGCGCCAGCAGCTTGGAGAGTCATGAAGCTTTCTTT.

The chain has TRBV12-3 or TRBV12-4 and TRBJ2-2; D is unresolved. The CDR3 has 15 residues. Trimming cost V 4 bases and J 6 bases, with 15 bases left between them. The CDR3 coding sequence is TGTGCCAGCAGTTCCGAGACTTATTGGGCCGGGGAGCTGTTTTTT. It encodes CASSSETYWAGELFF.

The chain is built from TRBV9 and TRBJ2-3, with TRBD1 as a possible D gene (5 bases). Germline V CDR1 and CDR2: SGDLS, YYNGEE. The CDR3 sequence is 12 residues long. V lost 7 bases, J lost 2 bases, and 8 bases lay in between. CDR3 amino acids: CASGADTDTQYF. DNA for the CDR3: TGTGCCAGCGGGGCGGACACAGATACGCAGTATTTT.

V gene TRBV29-1 combines with J gene TRBJ2-5; D not certain. The CDR3 extends over 13 amino acids. CDR1 and CDR2 (germline): SQVTM, ANQGSEA. The V end lost 4 bases, the J end lost 3 bases, and 12 bases lay between the germline ends. The CDR3: CSVAVGREETQYF. The DNA for the CDR3 is TGCAGCGTTGCCGTAGGCCGGGAAGAGACCCAGTACTTC.

The chain recombines TRBV5-4 with TRBJ2-3, with D maybe TRBD1 (6 bases). V was pared by 4 bases and J by 4 bases, with 10 bases between. Germline CDR1 and CDR2: SGHNT and YYREEE (reference sequence). The CDR3 spans 13 residues. CDR3 sequence: CASSGTGPDTQYF. For the CDR3, the DNA is TGTGCCAGCAGCGGCACAGGGCCAGATACGCAGTATTTT.

This clonotype was observed a handful of times. The CDR3 loop is CASSQEPWDRGNQPQHF. DNA for the CDR3: TGCGCCAGCAGCCAAGAACCCTGGGACAGGGGTAATCAGCCCCAGCATTTT. The rearrangement links TRBV4-1 to TRBJ1-5; TRBD1 matches 10 bases. From germline, CDR1 is MGHRA and CDR2 YSYEKL. The CDR3 has 17 residues. Losses at the gene ends were 0 bases for V and 4 bases for J; bases not matched to a gene: 6.